A selection of T cell receptor beta chains follows, all from one sample in a study of shared clonotypes between healthy human individuals. The data were produced by immunoSEQ multiplex PCR, yet TCRdb's version contains in-frame clones alone and is incomplete. The table has about 470,000 clones, roughly 83% seen once; the top ten hold around 14%. The sequenced material came from PBMCs. These receptors originate from a middle-aged woman in good health. Some clones in this sample may be carry-over from other donors' samples. Each CDR3 is given with its conserved first and last residue. The D gene is left open where the match is weak. Size tells how often a clone was seen (once, few, many) or the class of an expanded clone, and some rows leave it out.

V: TRBV11-2
D: -
size: many
J: TRBJ1-2
DNA: TGTGCCAGCAGCTTAGGGGGGGGCAGGCGGCTTGGTGGCTACACCTTC
CDR3: CASSLGGGRRLGGYTF

V: TRBV28
D: -
size: few
J: TRBJ2-7
DNA: TGTGCCAGCAGTCCACGGACACGTCCTAACTCCGAGCAGTACTTC
CDR3: CASSPRTRPNSEQYF

V: TRBV7-9
D: -
size: -
J: TRBJ1-1
DNA: TGTGCCAGCGAGAAGCCTGGGGCGGGCTCGGCTGAAGCTTTCTTT
CDR3: CASEKPGAGSAEAFF

V: TRBV2
D: -
size: -
J: TRBJ1-5
DNA: TGTGCCAGCAGTGAGAGTCAGGGAAACAATCAGCCCCAGCATTTT
CDR3: CASSESQGNNQPQHF

V: TRBV5-1
D: TRBD1
size: -
J: TRBJ2-1
DNA: TGCGCCAGCAGCAGAACGGCCGGGACAGAATACAATGAGCAGTTCTTC
CDR3: CASSRTAGTEYNEQFF

V: TRBV18
D: TRBD1
size: -
J: TRBJ2-7
DNA: TGTGCCAGCTCCCTACAACCCGGGACAGGGTCCTACGAGCAGTACTTC
CDR3: CASSLQPGTGSYEQYF

V: TRBV9
D: -
size: -
J: TRBJ2-7
DNA: TGTGCCAGCAGCGTAGACATGTTTTCCTACGAGCAGTACTTC
CDR3: CASSVDMFSYEQYF

V: TRBV7-5
D: -
size: -
J: TRBJ2-5
DNA: TGTGCCAGAAGCCCGCCGGGACAAGTCCAAGAGACCCAGTACTTC
CDR3: CARSPPGQVQETQYF

V: TRBV14
D: TRBD2
size: medium-sized
J: TRBJ2-1
DNA: TGTGCCAGCAGCCAAGATCAGCGGGAGGCCCATGAGCAGTTCTTC
CDR3: CASSQDQREAHEQFF

V: TRBV27
D: -
size: few
J: TRBJ1-5
DNA: TGTGCCAGCAGTAGTTATAGCAATCAGCCCCAGCATTTT
CDR3: CASSSYSNQPQHF

V: TRBV5-1
D: -
size: -
J: TRBJ1-1
DNA: TGCGCCAGCAGCCCTATGGGGATTAATGAAGCTTTCTTT
CDR3: CASSPMGINEAFF

V: TRBV14
D: -
size: once
J: TRBJ2-1
DNA: TGTGCCAGCAGCCCCCGGCTAGGTCAGGGAGTGAGCCCACCCCACAATGAGCAGTTCTTC
CDR3: CASSPRLGQGVSPPHNEQFF

V: TRBV6-4
D: TRBD1
size: once
J: TRBJ2-3
DNA: TGTGCCAGCAGTGCCGGGACAGGGAGCACAGATACGCAGTATTTT
CDR3: CASSAGTGSTDTQYF

V: TRBV5-1
D: -
size: -
J: TRBJ2-2
DNA: TGCGCCAGCAGTCGGACAGTACGGAACACCGGGGAGCTGTTTTTT
CDR3: CASSRTVRNTGELFF

V: TRBV4-2
D: TRBD2
size: -
J: TRBJ2-5
DNA: TGTGCCAGCAGCCAAGCCGCGGGAGCCAAAGAGACCCAGTACTTC
CDR3: CASSQAAGAKETQYF

V: TRBV28
D: TRBD2
size: -
J: TRBJ2-2
DNA: TGTGCCAGCAGTTTTCGTAGCGGGAGCTCCGGGGAGCTGTTTTTT
CDR3: CASSFRSGSSGELFF

V: TRBV10-2
D: -
size: -
J: TRBJ2-3
DNA: TGCGCCAGCAGGCCGCGGACTTTCGATACGCAGTATTTT
CDR3: CASRPRTFDTQYF

V: TRBV19
D: -
size: once
J: TRBJ2-7
DNA: TGTGCCAGTAGTAATATGAACGAGCAGTACTTC
CDR3: CASSNMNEQYF

V: TRBV29-1
D: TRBD1
size: -
J: TRBJ2-1
DNA: TGCAGCGTTGGGAGGGGACAGGGGGCGAATGAGCAGTTCTTC
CDR3: CSVGRGQGANEQFF

V: TRBV28
D: -
size: -
J: TRBJ2-6
DNA: TGTGCCACCGGGTTATCTGGGGCCAACGTCCTGACTTTC
CDR3: CATGLSGANVLTF

V: TRBV7-2
D: -
size: -
J: TRBJ1-1
DNA: TGTGCCAGCAGCTTAGCGCCGAACACTGAAGCTTTCTTT
CDR3: CASSLAPNTEAFF

V: TRBV19
D: -
size: once
J: TRBJ2-2
DNA: TGTGCCAGTACCGTAGGCAGAGCTGCCACCGGGGAGCTGTTTTTT
CDR3: CASTVGRAATGELFF

V: TRBV7-2
D: TRBD1
size: -
J: TRBJ2-7
DNA: TGTGCCAGCAGCTTCCGGGACAGGGCCTACGAGCAGTACTTC
CDR3: CASSFRDRAYEQYF

V: TRBV27
D: -
size: -
J: TRBJ2-1
DNA: TGTGCCAGCAGTTCGAGGCCCAGCGGAATCTACAATGAGCAGTTCTTC
CDR3: CASSSRPSGIYNEQFF

V: TRBV14
D: -
size: -
J: TRBJ2-3
DNA: TGTGCCAGCAGCCAAGATCCCGCCCGGTCAGATACGCAGTATTTT
CDR3: CASSQDPARSDTQYF